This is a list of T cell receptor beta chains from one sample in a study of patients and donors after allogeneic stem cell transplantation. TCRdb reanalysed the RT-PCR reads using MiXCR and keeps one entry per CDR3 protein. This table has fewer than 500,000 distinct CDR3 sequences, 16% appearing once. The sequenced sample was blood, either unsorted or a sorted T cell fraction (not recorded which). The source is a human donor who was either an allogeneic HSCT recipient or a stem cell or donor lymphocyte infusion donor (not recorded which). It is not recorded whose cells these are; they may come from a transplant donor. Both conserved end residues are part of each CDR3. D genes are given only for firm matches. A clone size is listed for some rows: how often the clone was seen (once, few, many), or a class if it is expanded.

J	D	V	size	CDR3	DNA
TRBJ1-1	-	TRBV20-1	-	CSADGGRGRTEAFF	TGCAGTGCTGACGGAGGTCGGGGGCGAACGGAAGCTTTCTTT
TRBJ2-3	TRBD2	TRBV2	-	CASSEVPAGMEDTQYF	TGTGCCAGCAGTGAGGTTCCAGCGGGGATGGAAGATACGCAGTATTTT
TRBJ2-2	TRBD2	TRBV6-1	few	CASSELLAAGELFF	TGTGCCAGCAGTGAACTTCTAGCGGCCGGGGAGCTGTTTTTT
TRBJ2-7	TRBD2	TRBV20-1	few	CSARDLKRGSYEQYF	TGCAGTGCTAGAGATCTGAAGCGGGGATCCTACGAGCAGTACTTC
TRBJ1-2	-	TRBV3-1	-	CASSHGLENGYTF	TGTGCCAGCAGCCATGGACTGGAGAATGGCTACACCTTC
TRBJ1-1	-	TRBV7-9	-	CASSSLLREAFF	TGTGCCAGCAGCTCTTTACTGAGGGAAGCTTTCTTT
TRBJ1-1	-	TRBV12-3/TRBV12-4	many	CASQNGGGNTEAFF	TGTGCCAGTCAAAATGGTGGGGGGAACACTGAAGCTTTCTTT
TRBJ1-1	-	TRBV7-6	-	CASSLRPSGGGTEAFF	TGTGCCAGCAGCTTACGACCCAGCGGCGGAGGAACTGAAGCTTTCTTT
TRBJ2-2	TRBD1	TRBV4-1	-	CASSSGQGLNTGELFF	TGCGCCAGCAGCTCAGGACAGGGGTTAAACACCGGGGAGCTGTTTTTT
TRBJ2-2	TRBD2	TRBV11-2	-	CASSLTFTGGTGELFF	TGTGCCAGCAGCTTAACATTTACGGGGGGGACCGGGGAGCTGTTTTTT
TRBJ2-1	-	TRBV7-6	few	CASSLTPTSTSSYNEQFF	TGTGCCAGCAGCTTAACCCCTACTAGCACTAGCTCCTACAATGAGCAGTTCTTC
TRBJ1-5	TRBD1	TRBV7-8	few	CASSLAPGQGGNQPQHF	TGTGCCAGCAGCTTAGCGCCGGGACAGGGTGGCAATCAGCCCCAGCATTTT
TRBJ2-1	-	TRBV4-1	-	CASSQTFTGHPYYNEQFF	TGCGCCAGCAGCCAGACCTTTACAGGGCACCCCTACTACAATGAGCAGTTCTTC
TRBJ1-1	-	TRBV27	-	CASSLKEGYTEAFF	TGTGCCAGCAGTTTAAAAGAGGGGTACACTGAAGCTTTCTTT
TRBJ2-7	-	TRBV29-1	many	CSVSTGSGGEQYF	TGCAGCGTTTCTACAGGGTCAGGAGGCGAGCAGTACTTC
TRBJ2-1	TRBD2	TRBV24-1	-	CATSKTSGGDYNEQFF	TGTGCCACCAGCAAAACTAGCGGGGGCGATTACAATGAGCAGTTCTTC